The 26 T cell receptor beta chains below all came from one sample that was sequenced in a study of OX40 agonist ivuxolimab in advanced cancers. Profiling relied on immunoSEQ multiplex PCR, and the TCRdb table lists in-frame clones only, not all of them. The sample consists of 70,000 to 85,000 clones, approximately 88% of them appearing once. Sequencing used CD4+ or CD8+ T cells sorted from blood, obtained in a trial of the OX40 agonist ivuxolimab. The receptors stem from an adult with an advanced solid tumor such as melanoma, head and neck, liver or kidney cancer.

The rearrangement links TRBV7-9 to TRBJ2-5, with TRBD2 as a possible D gene (6 bases). The germline CDR1 and CDR2 sequences are SEHNR and FQNEAQ (reference sequence). The CDR3 runs 15 residues. Trimming left V 5 bases short and J 1 base short, with 14 bases between. The CDR3 DNA follows: TGTGCCAGCAGCCACCGGGAGAGACCCCAAGAGACCCAGTACTTC. It is translated as CASSHRERPQETQYF.

The J gene is TRBJ2-3, the V gene TRBV30, with TRBD2 identical over 13 bases. Germline CDR1 and CDR2: GTSNPN and SVGIG (reference sequence). The length of the CDR3 is 15 residues. V was clipped by 0 bases and J by 9 bases; unmatched bases: 6. CDR3 DNA: TGTGCCTGGAGTGTACTAGCGGGAGGGCGGGACACGCAGTATTTT. Residues: CAWSVLAGGRDTQYF. Full variable domain (remainder filled in from reference TRBV30 and TRBJ2-3): SQTIHQWPATLVQPVGSPLSLECTVEGTSNPNLYWYRQAAGRGLQLLFYSVGIGQISSEVPQNLSASRPQDRQFILSSKKLLLSDSGFYLCAWSVLAGGRDTQYFGPGTRLTVL.

V usage is TRBV28 and J usage is TRBJ2-6; 7 bases fit TRBD1. The CDR3 runs to 16 residues. Germline CDR1 MDHEN, CDR2 SYDVKM. Unmatched junction bases numbered 10, after V lost 9 bases and J lost 2 bases. This CDR3 is CASCPTGRAGANVLTF. CDR3 DNA sequence: TGTGCCAGTTGTCCGACAGGGCGGGCTGGGGCCAACGTCCTGACTTTC.

The rearrangement links TRBV2 to TRBJ2-5; TRBD2 agrees at 7 bases. This CDR3 is built from 13 residues. Per the germline V gene, CDR1 is SNHLY and CDR2 is FYNNEI. After removal of 7 bases from V and 2 bases from J, the junction contained 4 bases not matched to a gene. The CDR3 spells CASISGGQETQYF. CDR3 DNA: TGTGCCAGCATATCGGGAGGACAAGAGACCCAGTACTTC.

CDR3 region: CASSSSSGARNTEAFF. CDR3 in DNA: TGTGCCAGCAGCTCCTCATCGGGGGCACGGAACACTGAAGCTTTCTTT. The chain is built from TRBV7-8 and TRBJ1-1; tentatively, D is TRBD1 (6 bases). Looked up from germline, CDR1 is SGHVS and CDR2 is FQNEAQ. There are 16 residues in the CDR3. Deletions cut 4 bases from V and 1 base from J, with 16 bases between.

The rearrangement links TRBV6-5 to TRBJ1-2; D may be TRBD1 (5 bases). Trimming shortened V by 5 bases and J by 6 bases, and 16 bases separated the two germline ends. Germline CDR1 reads MNHEY; CDR2 reads SVGAGI. CDR3 length: 14 residues. The CDR3 sequence: CASSNLGQQHGYTF. The CDR3 DNA follows: TGTGCCAGCAGTAATTTGGGGCAGCAACATGGCTACACCTTC.

This clone was picked up one time. V and J are TRBV9 and TRBJ2-2, with D possibly being TRBD1 (5 bases). The V gene's germline CDR1 is SGDLS and CDR2 YYNGEE. V lost 0 bases and J lost 6, with 15 bases in between. The CDR3 runs to 16 residues. CDR3 bases: TGTGCCAGCAGCGTAGTTGACCCAGGGTTTCCCGGGGAGCTGTTTTTT. Its protein is CASSVVDPGFPGELFF.

This clone was counted once. The chain combines TRBV11-3 with TRBJ2-7; a possible D gene is TRBD1 (5 bases). Trimming stripped 2 bases from V and 7 bases from J, with 12 bases between. Germline values: CDR1 SGHNT, CDR2 YENEEA. The CDR3 covers 13 residues. CDR3 sequence reads: CASSLRGGGEQYF. DNA of the CDR3: TGTGCCAGCAGCTTAAGGGGCGGTGGGGAGCAGTACTTC.

This clone was counted a single time. The chain links TRBV2 to TRBJ2-6, with D possibly being TRBD1 (6 bases). Germline V gene data show CDR1 as SNHLY and CDR2 as FYNNEI. The CDR3 is 15 residues long. With 10 bases removed from V and 2 bases from J, the gap between germline ends came to 15 bases. The CDR3 reads CATFSRQAGANVLTF. The CDR3 nucleotides are TGTGCCACCTTCTCCCGACAGGCTGGGGCCAACGTCCTGACTTTC.

J is TRBJ1-1 and V is TRBV2; TRBD1 matches at 8 bases. The germline V gene has CDR1 SNHLY and CDR2 FYNNEI. The length of the CDR3 is 13 residues. J lost 4 bases, V lost 5 bases, and 3 bases had no gene match. CDR3 residues: CASSYTGGTEAFF. CDR3 sequence (DNA): TGTGCCAGCAGTTATACAGGGGGCACTGAAGCTTTCTTT.

The chain employs TRBV4-1 and TRBJ1-2; weak D call: TRBD1 (5 bases). Germline CDR1 is MGHRA and CDR2 is YSYEKL. The CDR3 totals 16 residues. The V end was cut by 1 base, the J end by 0 bases, with 12 bases between. The CDR3 sequence: CASSQAPRVTNYGYTF. In nucleotides, the CDR3 is TGCGCCAGCAGCCAAGCCCCCAGGGTTACTAACTATGGCTACACCTTC.

In regard to this clone: Germline and junction disagree at one end, which may indicate a read error. V gene TRBV25-1 combines with J gene TRBJ2-1; 13 bases map to TRBD2. The CDR3 totals 14 residues. Germline V gene data show CDR1 as MGHDK and CDR2 as SYGVNS. CDR3 nucleotide sequence: TGTTCCAGCCAAAGGACTAGCGGGAGAAATGAGCAGTTCTTC. Translated: CSSQRTSGRNEQFF.

V and J are TRBV4-2 and TRBJ2-7; the match to TRBD1 covers 7 bases. Per germline, CDR1 LGHNA and CDR2 YNFKEQ. This CDR3 region has 14 residues. V lost 2 bases and J lost 6; bases outside the gene matches: 7. The CDR3 region has the DNA TGTGCCAGCAGCCAACAGATACAGGGGCGCGAGCAGTACTTC. Translation gives CASSQQIQGREQYF.

The chain carries TRBV6-5 and TRBJ2-7; 10 nucleotides line up with TRBD2. The CDR3 sequence is 14 residues long. V trimming: 6 bases; J trimming: 7 bases; junction bases outside the gene matches: 9. Germline V gene sequence: CDR1 MNHEY, CDR2 SVGAGI. CDR3 region: CASRGASGSDEQYF. The CDR3 DNA sequence: TGTGCCAGCAGGGGGGCTAGCGGGAGTGATGAGCAGTACTTC.

The V and J genes are TRBV28 and TRBJ2-4, with 11 bases aligning to TRBD2. CDR1 MDHEN and CDR2 SYDVKM come from the germline V gene. The CDR3 length is 16 residues. J was trimmed by 2 bases and V by 11 bases; bases with no gene match: 11. As DNA, the CDR3 is TGTGCCGGCAACCTTAGCGGGGGGGCCTCCAAAAACATTCAGTACTTC. Its protein is CAGNLSGGASKNIQYF.

The rearrangement uses TRBV28 and TRBJ1-5; D is undetermined. V gave up 0 bases and J gave up 2 bases, with 14 bases separating them. The CDR3 contains 17 residues. The V gene's germline CDR1 is MDHEN and CDR2 SYDVKM. The CDR3 reads CASSLWAGGGGNQPQHF. The CDR3 bases are TGTGCCAGCAGTTTATGGGCGGGTGGAGGAGGCAATCAGCCCCAGCATTTT.

The rearrangement links TRBV28 to TRBJ1-5; TRBD1 matches at 7 bases. CDR1 is MDHEN and CDR2 is SYDVKM in the germline V gene. With V trimmed by 6 bases and J by 6 bases, 14 bases remained unmatched. The CDR3 runs to 16 residues. The CDR3 region has the DNA TGTGCCAGCAGCTCACTCAAAGGGGGCTTCGGTCAGCCCCAGCATTTT. This gives the protein CASSSLKGGFGQPQHF.

The chain uses TRBV7-6 and TRBJ2-5; possibly TRBD2 for D (6 bases). CDR1 is SGHVS, CDR2 FNYEAQ, per germline. Trimming took 3 bases from V and 2 from J, leaving 10 bases between them. CDR3 length equals 14 residues. CDR3 DNA sequence: TGTGCCAGCAGCTTCCCGGGAGATCAAGAGACCCAGTACTTC. Residues: CASSFPGDQETQYF.

V is TRBV18 and J is TRBJ1-1, with 12 bases aligning to TRBD1. CDR3 length equals 18 residues. Germline lookup yields CDR1 KGHSH and CDR2 LQKENI. The V gene end was trimmed by 0 bases and the J gene end by 6 bases; junction bases not matched to a gene: 11. The CDR3: CASSPPVGQGALMAEAFF. In DNA form, the CDR3 reads TGTGCCAGCTCACCACCGGTGGGACAGGGGGCGCTGATGGCTGAAGCTTTCTTT.

CDR3: CASSPWTGTEQYF. The CDR3 DNA reads as TGTGCCAGCTCACCATGGACAGGGACCGAGCAGTACTTC. J is TRBJ2-7 and V is TRBV18; the match to TRBD1 covers 8 bases. With 2 bases clipped from V and 6 bases from J, the junction kept 3 bases outside the gene matches. Germline-derived CDR1 and CDR2 are KGHSH and LQKENI. CDR3 length: 13 amino acids.

This clone has just one count. This chain connects TRBV6-5 to TRBJ1-1; no definite D call. The V end was cut by 6 bases, the J end by 2 bases, with 7 bases between. This CDR3 has 12 residues. Germline-derived CDR1 and CDR2 are MNHEY and SVGAGI. CDR3 protein: CASRTSNTEAFF. CDR3 DNA sequence: TGTGCCAGCAGGACATCTAACACTGAAGCTTTCTTT.

About this clone itself: Other DNA variants within this sample encode the same CDR3. V usage is TRBV18 and J usage is TRBJ2-6, with TRBD1 matching 8 bases. Germline V CDR1 and CDR2: KGHSH, LQKENI. The CDR3 sequence is 17 residues long. J gave up 1 base and V 3 bases, and 5 bases lay outside the gene matches. The CDR3: CASSPRTGNSGANVLTF. As DNA, the CDR3 is TGTGCCAGCTCACCGCGGACAGGGAATTCTGGGGCCAACGTCCTGACTTTC.

The rearrangement joins TRBV7-2 to TRBJ2-5, with TRBD2 as a possible D gene (6 bases). The germline gives CDR1 SGHTA, CDR2 FQGNSA. CDR3 length: 15 residues. The germline V and J ends were trimmed by 1 base and 5 bases, with 14 bases remaining between them. The CDR3 reads CASSLVSTSWETQYF. The CDR3 region has the DNA TGTGCCAGCAGCTTAGTTAGTACTAGCTGGGAGACCCAGTACTTC.

This clone came up once. The V and J genes are TRBV6-5 and TRBJ1-6; 7 positions match TRBD1. Germline loops: CDR1 MNHEY, CDR2 SVGAGI. The CDR3 runs to 15 residues. J gave up 4 bases and V 2 bases, and 2 bases lay outside the gene matches. The CDR3 sequence: CASSYGTAYNSPLHF. CDR3 nucleotides: TGTGCCAGCAGTTACGGGACAGCGTATAATTCACCCCTCCACTTT.

This chain links TRBV2 with TRBJ1-5; 9 bases agree with TRBD1. The CDR3 is made up of 14 amino acids. Trimming took 4 bases from V and 6 from J; bases not matched to a gene: 4. Germline V gene sequence: CDR1 SNHLY, CDR2 FYNNEI. Written as DNA, the CDR3 is TGTGCCAGCAGTGTGGGGACAGGGTTTCAGCCCCAGCATTTT. It is translated as CASSVGTGFQPQHF.

The rearrangement links TRBV5-1 to TRBJ2-1; possibly TRBD2 for D (6 bases). CDR3 length equals 14 residues. Germline V gene lookup returns CDR1 SGHRS and CDR2 YFSETQ. V lost 2 bases, J lost 5 bases, and 11 bases lay in between. Written as DNA, the CDR3 is TGCGCCAGCAGCTTCCAGACTAGTAACAATGAGCAGTTCTTC. Its translation is CASSFQTSNNEQFF. The complete variable domain, with remaining parts taken from reference TRBV5-1 and TRBJ2-1, reads KAGVTQTPRYLIKTRGQQVTLSCSPISGHRSVSWYQQTPGQGLQFLFEYFSETQRNKGNFPGRFSGRQFSNSRSEMNVSTLELGDSALYLCASSFQTSNNEQFFGPGTRLTVL.